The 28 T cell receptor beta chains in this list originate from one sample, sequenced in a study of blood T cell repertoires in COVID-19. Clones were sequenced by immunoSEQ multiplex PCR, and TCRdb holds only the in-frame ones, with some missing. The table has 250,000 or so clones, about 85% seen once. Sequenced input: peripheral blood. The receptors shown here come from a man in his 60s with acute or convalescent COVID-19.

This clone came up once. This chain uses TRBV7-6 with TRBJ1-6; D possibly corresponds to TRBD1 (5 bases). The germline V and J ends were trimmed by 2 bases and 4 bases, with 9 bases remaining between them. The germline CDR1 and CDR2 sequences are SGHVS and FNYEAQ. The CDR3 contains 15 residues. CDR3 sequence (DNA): TGTGCCAGCAGCTTAAGTGACAGTTATAATTCACCCCTCCACTTT. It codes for CASSLSDSYNSPLHF.

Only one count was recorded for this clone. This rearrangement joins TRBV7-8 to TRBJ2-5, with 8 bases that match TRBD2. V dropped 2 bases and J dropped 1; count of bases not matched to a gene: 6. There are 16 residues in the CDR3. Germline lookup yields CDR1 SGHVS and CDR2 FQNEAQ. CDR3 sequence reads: CASSLYAGGLQETQYF. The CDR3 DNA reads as TGTGCCAGCAGCTTATATGCGGGAGGCCTCCAAGAGACCCAGTACTTC.

The CDR3: CASSLAGGDNEQFF. The CDR3 nucleotides read TGTGCCAGCAGCTTAGCGGGAGGGGACAATGAGCAGTTCTTC. The chain joins TRBV7-3 to TRBJ2-1; TRBD2 matches at 9 bases. Germline CDR1 SGHTA, CDR2 FQGTGA. V shed 2 bases and J 5 bases; nucleotides not matched to a gene: 1. CDR3 length: 14 amino acids.

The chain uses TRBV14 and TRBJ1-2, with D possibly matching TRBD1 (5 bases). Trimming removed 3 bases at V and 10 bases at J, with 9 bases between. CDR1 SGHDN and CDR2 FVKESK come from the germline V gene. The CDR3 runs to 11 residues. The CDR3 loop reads CASSQGLIYTF. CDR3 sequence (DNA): TGTGCCAGCAGCCAGGGACTAATCTACACCTTC.

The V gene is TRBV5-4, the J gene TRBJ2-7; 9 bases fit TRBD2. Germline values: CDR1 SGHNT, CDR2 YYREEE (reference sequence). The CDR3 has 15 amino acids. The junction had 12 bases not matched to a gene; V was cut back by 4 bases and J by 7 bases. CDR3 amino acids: CASSMGTSPLGEQYF. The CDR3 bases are TGTGCCAGCAGCATGGGGACTAGCCCTTTAGGGGAGCAGTACTTC. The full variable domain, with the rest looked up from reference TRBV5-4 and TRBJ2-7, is ETGVTQSPTHLIKTRGQQVTLRCSSQSGHNTVSWYQQALGQGPQFIFQYYREEENGRGNFPPRFSGLQFPNYSSELNVNALELDDSALYLCASSMGTSPLGEQYFGPGTRLTVT.

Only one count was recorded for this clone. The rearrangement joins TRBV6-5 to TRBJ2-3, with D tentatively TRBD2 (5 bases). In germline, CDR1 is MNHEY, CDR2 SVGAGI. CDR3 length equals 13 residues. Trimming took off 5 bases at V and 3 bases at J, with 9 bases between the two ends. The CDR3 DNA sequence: TGTGCCAGCAGTCGGGGTTTGACAGATACGCAGTATTTT. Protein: CASSRGLTDTQYF.

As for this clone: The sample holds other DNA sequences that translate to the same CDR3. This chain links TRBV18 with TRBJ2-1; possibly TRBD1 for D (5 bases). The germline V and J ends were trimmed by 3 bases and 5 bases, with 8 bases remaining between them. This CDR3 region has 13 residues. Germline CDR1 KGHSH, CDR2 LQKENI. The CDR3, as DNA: TGTGCCAGCTCACCCTCCAGGGACAATGAGCAGTTCTTC. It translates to CASSPSRDNEQFF.

The CDR3: CASTPGGSQNEQYF. The CDR3 DNA follows: TGTGCCAGCACCCCTGGGGGGAGTCAGAACGAGCAGTACTTC. This chain links TRBV28 with TRBJ2-7; possible D gene TRBD2, 6 bases. CDR3 length: 14 amino acids. The V end was cut by 7 bases, the J end by 5 bases, with 18 bases between. CDR1 and CDR2 from the germline V gene are MDHEN and SYDVKM.

CDR3 DNA: TGTGCCAGCAGCTTCCCAGGGCAGGGCTACACCTTC. As protein: CASSFPGQGYTF. The J gene is TRBJ1-2, the V gene TRBV5-4, with a weak D call TRBD1 (5 bases). Germline assignment: CDR1 SGHNT and CDR2 YYREEE (reference sequence). There are 12 residues in the CDR3. Trimming took off 2 bases at V and 8 bases at J, with 10 bases between the two ends.

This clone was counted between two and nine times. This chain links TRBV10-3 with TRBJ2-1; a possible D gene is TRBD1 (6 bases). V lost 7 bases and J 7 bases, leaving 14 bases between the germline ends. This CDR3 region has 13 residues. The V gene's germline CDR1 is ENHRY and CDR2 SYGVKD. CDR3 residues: CAITDNTGNEQFF. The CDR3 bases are TGTGCCATCACCGATAATACAGGGAATGAGCAGTTCTTC.

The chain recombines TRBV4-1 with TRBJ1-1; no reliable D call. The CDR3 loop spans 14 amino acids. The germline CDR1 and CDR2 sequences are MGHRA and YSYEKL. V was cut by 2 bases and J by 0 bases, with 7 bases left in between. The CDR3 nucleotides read TGCGCCAGCAGCCAATTCACAATGAACACTGAAGCTTTCTTT. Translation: CASSQFTMNTEAFF.

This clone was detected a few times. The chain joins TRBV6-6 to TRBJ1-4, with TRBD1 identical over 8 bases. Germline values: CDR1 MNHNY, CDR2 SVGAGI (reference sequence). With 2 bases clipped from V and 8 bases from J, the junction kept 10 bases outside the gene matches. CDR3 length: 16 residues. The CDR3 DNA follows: TGTGCCAGCAGTTACAGGGAAACAGGGGGGAGGGAAAAACTGTTTTTT. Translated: CASSYRETGGREKLFF.

The CDR3 sequence: CASSIRSGTSGTGELFF. CDR3 DNA sequence: TGTGCCAGTAGTATTAGATCCGGGACTAGCGGGACCGGGGAGCTGTTTTTT. The V call is TRBV19, the J call TRBJ2-2; TRBD2 matches 12 bases. CDR1 and CDR2 (germline): LNHDA, SQIVND (reference sequence). Losses at the gene ends were 3 bases for V and 5 bases for J; bases not matched to a gene: 7. The CDR3 has 17 amino acids.

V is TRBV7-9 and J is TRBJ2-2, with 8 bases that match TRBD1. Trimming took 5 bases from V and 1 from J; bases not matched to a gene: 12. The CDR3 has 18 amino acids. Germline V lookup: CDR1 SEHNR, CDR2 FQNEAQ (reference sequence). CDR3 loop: CASSQVLGRGQNTGELFF. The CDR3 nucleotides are TGTGCCAGCAGCCAAGTCCTCGGCAGGGGGCAGAACACCGGGGAGCTGTTTTTT.

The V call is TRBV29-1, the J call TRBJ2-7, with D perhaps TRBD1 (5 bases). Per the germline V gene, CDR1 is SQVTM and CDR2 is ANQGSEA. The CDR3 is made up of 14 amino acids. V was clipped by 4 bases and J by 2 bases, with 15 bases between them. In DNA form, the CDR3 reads TGCAGCGTTGTCAGGCAGGGCGATGCCTACGAGCAGTACTTC. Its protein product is CSVVRQGDAYEQYF.

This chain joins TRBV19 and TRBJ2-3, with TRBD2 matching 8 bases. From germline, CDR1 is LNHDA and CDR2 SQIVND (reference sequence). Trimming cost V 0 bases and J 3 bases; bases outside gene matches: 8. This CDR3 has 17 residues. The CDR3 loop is CASSIEWQRGSTDTQYF. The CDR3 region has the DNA TGTGCCAGTAGTATAGAATGGCAGCGGGGGTCAACAGATACGCAGTATTTT.

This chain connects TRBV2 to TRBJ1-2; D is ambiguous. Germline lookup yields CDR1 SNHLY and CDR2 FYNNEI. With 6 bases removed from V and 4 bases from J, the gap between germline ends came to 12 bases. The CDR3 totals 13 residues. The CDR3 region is CASSSGLIYGYTF. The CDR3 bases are TGTGCCAGCAGCTCCGGGTTAATCTATGGCTACACCTTC.

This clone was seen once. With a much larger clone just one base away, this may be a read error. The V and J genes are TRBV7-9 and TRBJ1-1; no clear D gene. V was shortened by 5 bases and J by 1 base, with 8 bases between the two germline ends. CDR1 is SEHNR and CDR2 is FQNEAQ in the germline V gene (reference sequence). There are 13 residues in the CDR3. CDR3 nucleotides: TGTGCCAGCAGCCCGGGGAGGAACACTGAAGCTTTCTTT. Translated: CASSPGRNTEAFF.

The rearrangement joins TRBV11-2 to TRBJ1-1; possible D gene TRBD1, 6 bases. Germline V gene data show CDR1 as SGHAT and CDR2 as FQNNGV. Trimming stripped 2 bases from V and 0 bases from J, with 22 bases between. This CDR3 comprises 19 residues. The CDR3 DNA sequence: TGTGCCAGCAGCTTAATGGCCGGACAGTCAAGAACTGTGAACACTGAAGCTTTCTTT. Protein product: CASSLMAGQSRTVNTEAFF.

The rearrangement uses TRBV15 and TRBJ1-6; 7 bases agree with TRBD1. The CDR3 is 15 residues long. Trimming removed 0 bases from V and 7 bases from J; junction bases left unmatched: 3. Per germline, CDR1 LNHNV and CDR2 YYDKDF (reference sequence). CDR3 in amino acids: CATSRDLTGNSPLHF. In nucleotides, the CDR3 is TGTGCCACCAGCAGAGATCTGACAGGGAATTCACCCCTCCACTTT.

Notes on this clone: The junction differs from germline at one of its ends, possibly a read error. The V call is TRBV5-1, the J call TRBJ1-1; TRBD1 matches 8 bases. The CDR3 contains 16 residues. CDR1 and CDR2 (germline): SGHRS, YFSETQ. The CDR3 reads CASSLTTGVLKTEAFF. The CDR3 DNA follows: TGCGCCAGCAGCCTTACGACAGGGGTCCTGAAGACTGAAGCTTTCTTT.

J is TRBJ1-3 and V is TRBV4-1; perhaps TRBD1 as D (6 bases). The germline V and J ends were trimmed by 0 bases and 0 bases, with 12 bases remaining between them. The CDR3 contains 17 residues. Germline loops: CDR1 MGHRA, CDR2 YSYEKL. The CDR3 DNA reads TGCGCCAGCAGCCAAGACCCTGACAGGAACTCTGGAAACACCATATATTTT. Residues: CASSQDPDRNSGNTIYF.

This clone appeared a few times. CDR3 in amino acids: CASSRLSGGAGGELFF. The CDR3 DNA follows: TGCGCCAGCAGCCGTCTTAGCGGGGGGGCCGGCGGGGAGCTGTTTTTT. This chain links TRBV4-1 with TRBJ2-2; 11 bases match TRBD2. V trimming: 4 bases; J trimming: 7 bases; junction bases outside the gene matches: 8. The CDR3 consists of 16 residues. Germline CDR1 and CDR2: MGHRA and YSYEKL.

CDR3 protein: CASSLRGGVGTGELFF. The CDR3 nucleotides read TGCGCCAGCAGCTTGAGGGGGGGCGTAGGCACCGGGGAGCTGTTTTTT. The chain is built from TRBV5-1 and TRBJ2-2; possible D gene TRBD2, 7 bases. This CDR3 comprises 16 residues. Trimming shortened V by 1 base and J by 4 bases, and 14 bases separated the two germline ends. Germline CDR1 SGHRS, CDR2 YFSETQ.

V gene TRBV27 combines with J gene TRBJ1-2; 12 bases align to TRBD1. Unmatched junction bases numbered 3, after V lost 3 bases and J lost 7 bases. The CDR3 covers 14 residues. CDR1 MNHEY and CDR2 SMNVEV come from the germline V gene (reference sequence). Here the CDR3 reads CASSLRDRGPGYTF. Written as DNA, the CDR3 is TGTGCCAGCAGTTTGAGGGACAGGGGGCCTGGCTACACCTTC.

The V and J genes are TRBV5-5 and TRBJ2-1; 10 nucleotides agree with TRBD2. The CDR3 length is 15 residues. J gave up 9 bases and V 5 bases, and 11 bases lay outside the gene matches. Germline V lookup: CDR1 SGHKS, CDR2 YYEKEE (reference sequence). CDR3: CASRPPGLAPLEQFF. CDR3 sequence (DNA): TGTGCCAGCAGGCCTCCGGGACTAGCGCCCCTTGAGCAGTTCTTC.

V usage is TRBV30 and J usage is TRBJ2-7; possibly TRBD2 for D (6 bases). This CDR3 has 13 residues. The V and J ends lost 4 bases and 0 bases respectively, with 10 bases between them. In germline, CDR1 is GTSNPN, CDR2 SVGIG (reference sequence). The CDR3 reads CAWNNGGSYEQYF. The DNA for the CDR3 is TGTGCCTGGAACAACGGGGGCTCCTACGAGCAGTACTTC.

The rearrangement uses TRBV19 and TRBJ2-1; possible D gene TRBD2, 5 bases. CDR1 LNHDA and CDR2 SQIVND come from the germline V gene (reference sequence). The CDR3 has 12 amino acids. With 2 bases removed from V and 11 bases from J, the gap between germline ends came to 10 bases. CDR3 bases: TGTGCCAGTAGTATACGGACTGGGAAGCAGTTCTTC. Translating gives CASSIRTGKQFF.